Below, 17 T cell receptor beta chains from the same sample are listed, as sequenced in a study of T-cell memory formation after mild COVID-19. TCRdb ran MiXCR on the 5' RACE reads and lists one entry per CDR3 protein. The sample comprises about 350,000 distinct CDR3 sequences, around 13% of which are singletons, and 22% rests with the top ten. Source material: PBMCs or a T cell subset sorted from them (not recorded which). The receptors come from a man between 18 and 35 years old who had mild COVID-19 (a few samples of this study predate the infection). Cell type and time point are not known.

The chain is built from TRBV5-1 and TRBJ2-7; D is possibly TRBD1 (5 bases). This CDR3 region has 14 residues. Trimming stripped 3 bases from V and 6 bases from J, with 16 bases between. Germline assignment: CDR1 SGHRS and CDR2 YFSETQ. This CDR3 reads CASSSQGDGLEQYV. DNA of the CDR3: TGCGCCAGCAGCTCTCAGGGTGATGGCCTCGAGCAGTACGTC.

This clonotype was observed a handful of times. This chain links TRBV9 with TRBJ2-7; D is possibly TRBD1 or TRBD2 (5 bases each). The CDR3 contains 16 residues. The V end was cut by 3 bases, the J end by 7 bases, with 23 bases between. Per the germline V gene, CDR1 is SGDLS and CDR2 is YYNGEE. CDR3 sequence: CASSAPKPGPLWEQYV. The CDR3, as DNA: TGTGCCAGCAGCGCCCCGAAACCGGGACCCCTCTGGGAGCAGTACGTC.

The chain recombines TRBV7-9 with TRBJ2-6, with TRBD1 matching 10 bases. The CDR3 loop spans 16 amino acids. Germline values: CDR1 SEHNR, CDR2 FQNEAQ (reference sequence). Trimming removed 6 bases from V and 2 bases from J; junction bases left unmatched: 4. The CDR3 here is CASRGQGTPGANVLTF. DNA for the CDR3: TGTGCCAGCAGGGGACAGGGGACCCCTGGGGCCAACGTCCTGACTTTC.

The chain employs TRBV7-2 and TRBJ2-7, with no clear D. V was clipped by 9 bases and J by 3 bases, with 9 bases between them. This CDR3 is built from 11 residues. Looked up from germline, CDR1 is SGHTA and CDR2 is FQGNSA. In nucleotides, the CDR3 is TGTGCCAGAGACGGTCACTACGAGCAGTACTTC. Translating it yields CARDGHYEQYF.

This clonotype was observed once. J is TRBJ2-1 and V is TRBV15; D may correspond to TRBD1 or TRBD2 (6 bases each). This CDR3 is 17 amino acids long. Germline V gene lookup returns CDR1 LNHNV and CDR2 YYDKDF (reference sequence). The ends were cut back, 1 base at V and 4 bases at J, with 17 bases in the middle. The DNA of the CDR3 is TGTGCCACCAGCAGAGGAGGAAGGCGGGACACTTACAATGAGCAGTTCTTC. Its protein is CATSRGGRRDTYNEQFF.

DNA of the CDR3: TGCGCCAGCAGCCAAGATCTAACATACGGACTAGCGGGGGCACAAGAGACCCAGTACTTC. It translates to CASSQDLTYGLAGAQETQYF. This rearrangement joins TRBV4-3 to TRBJ2-5; 13 bases map to TRBD2. Germline V gene lookup returns CDR1 LGHNA and CDR2 YSLEER. The CDR3 consists of 20 residues. J was trimmed by 2 bases and V by 0 bases; bases with no gene match: 12.

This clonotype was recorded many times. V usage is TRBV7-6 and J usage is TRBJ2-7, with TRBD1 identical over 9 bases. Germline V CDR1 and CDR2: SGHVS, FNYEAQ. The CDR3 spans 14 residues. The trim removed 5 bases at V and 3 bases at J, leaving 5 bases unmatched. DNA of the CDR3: TGTGCCAGCAGCCCTAGGGACAGGGTCTACGAGCAGTACTTC. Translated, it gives CASSPRDRVYEQYF.

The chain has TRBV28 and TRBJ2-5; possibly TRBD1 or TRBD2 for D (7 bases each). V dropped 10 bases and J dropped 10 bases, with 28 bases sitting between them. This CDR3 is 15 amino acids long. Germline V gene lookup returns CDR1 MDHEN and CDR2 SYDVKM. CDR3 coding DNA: TGTGCCAACTATCTCCAGGGGGGGCCCCAAGTGAGCCAGTACTTC. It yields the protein CANYLQGGPQVSQYF.

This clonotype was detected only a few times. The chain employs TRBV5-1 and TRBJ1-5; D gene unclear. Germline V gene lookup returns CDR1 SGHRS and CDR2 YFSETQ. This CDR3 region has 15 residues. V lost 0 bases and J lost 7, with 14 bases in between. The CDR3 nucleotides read TGCGCCAGCAGCTTGGAAGGCACGGTTGAACAGCCCCAGCATTTT. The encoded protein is CASSLEGTVEQPQHF.

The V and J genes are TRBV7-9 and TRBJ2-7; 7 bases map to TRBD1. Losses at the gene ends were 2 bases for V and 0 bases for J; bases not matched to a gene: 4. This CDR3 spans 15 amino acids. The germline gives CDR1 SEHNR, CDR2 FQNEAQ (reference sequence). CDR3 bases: TGTGCCAGCAGCTTACGGGACAGAAACTCCTACGAGCAGTACTTC. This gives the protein CASSLRDRNSYEQYF.

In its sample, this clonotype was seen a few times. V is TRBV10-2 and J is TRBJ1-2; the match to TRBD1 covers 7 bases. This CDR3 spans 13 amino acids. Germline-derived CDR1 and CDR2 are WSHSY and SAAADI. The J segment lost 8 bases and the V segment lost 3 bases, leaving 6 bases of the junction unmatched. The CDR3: CASSEKGAGGYTF. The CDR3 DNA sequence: TGCGCCAGCAGTGAAAAGGGGGCGGGCGGCTACACCTTC.

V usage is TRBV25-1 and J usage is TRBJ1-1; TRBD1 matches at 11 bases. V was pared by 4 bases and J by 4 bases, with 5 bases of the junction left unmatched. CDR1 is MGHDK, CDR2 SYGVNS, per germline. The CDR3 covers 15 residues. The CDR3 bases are TGTGCCAGCAGTGGGGGCGGGACAGGGGGCACTGAAGCTTTCTTT. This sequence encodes CASSGGGTGGTEAFF. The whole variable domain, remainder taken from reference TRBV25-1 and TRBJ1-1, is EADIYQTPRYLVIGTGKKITLECSQTMGHDKMYWYQQDPGMELHLIHYSYGVNSTEKGDLSSESTVSRIRTEHFPLTLESARPSHTSQYLCASSGGGTGGTEAFFGQGTRLTVV.

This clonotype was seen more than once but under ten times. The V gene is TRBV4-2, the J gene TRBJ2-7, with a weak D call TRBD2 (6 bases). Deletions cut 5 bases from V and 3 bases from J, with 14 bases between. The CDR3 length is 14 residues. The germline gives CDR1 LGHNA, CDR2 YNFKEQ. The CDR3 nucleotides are TGTGCCAGCAGCAATGGGGACTCCTACTACGAGCAGTACTTC. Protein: CASSNGDSYYEQYF.

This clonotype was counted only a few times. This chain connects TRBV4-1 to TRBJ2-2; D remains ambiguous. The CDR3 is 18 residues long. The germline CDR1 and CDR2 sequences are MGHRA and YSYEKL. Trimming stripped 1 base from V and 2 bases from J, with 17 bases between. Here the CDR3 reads CASSQVSGRVLNTGELFF. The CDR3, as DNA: TGCGCCAGCAGCCAAGTATCCGGGCGAGTGCTCAACACCGGGGAGCTGTTTTTT.

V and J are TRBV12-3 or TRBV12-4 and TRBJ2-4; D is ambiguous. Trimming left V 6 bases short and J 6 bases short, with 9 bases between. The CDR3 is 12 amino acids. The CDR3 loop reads CASRNNLNIQYF. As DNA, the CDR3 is TGTGCCAGCAGAAATAACCTAAACATTCAGTACTTC.

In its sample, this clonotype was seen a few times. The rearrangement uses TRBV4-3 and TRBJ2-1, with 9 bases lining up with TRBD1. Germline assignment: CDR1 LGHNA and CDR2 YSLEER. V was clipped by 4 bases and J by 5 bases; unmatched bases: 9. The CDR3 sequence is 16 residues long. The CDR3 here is CASSPIRDRVDNEQFF. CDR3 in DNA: TGCGCCAGCAGCCCGATCCGGGACAGGGTGGACAATGAGCAGTTCTTC.

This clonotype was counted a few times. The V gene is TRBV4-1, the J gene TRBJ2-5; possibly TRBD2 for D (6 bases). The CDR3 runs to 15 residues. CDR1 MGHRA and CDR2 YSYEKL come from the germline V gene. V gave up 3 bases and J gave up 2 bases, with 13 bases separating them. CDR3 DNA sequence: TGCGCCAGCAGCCAGGGGGACGGGAGACAAGAGACCCAGTACTTC. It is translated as CASSQGDGRQETQYF.